This T cell receptor beta chain was retrieved from a study of blood T cell repertoires in COVID-19. Overall study context: Acute and convalescent COVID-19 samples came from the United States, Italy and Spain. T cells, B-cell-depleted T cells, or PBMCs supplied cDNA or gDNA.

Authors' processing steps: The assay estimated nucleated cells by amplifying reference gene primers. Profiled with immunoSEQ multiplex PCR; TCRdb holds only in-frame clones, not every one. V and J calls and clone size follow that table, whereas D and trimming were derived from the DNA. The sample lists fewer than 350,000 clones, under 90% occurring once. Material: peripheral blood. The clonotype originates from a woman in her sixties or seventies with active or convalescent COVID-19.

The CDR3 spells CASSLEYGRGTEAFF. For the CDR3, the DNA is TGTGCCAGCAGCTTGGAGTACGGCAGGGGGACTGAAGCTTTCTTT. The chain has TRBV5-4 and TRBJ1-1; 7 nucleotides agree with TRBD1. Germline trimming cut 0 bases from V and 5 bases from J; bases unmatched to any gene: 7. The CDR3 contains 15 residues. Germline CDR1 is SGHNT and CDR2 is YYREEE (reference sequence). The variable domain in full, with the rest retrieved from reference TRBV5-4 and TRBJ1-1, is ETGVTQSPTHLIKTRGQQVTLRCSSQSGHNTVSWYQQALGQGPQFIFQYYREEENGRGNFPPRFSGLQFPNYSSELNVNALELDDSALYLCASSLEYGRGTEAFFGQGTRLTVV.